A single sample gave rise to the 5 T cell receptor beta chains below, sequenced in a study of T cell responses to AZD1222 COVID-19 vaccine. Clones were read by immunoSEQ multiplex PCR, and TCRdb kept only the in-frame ones, dropping some. The data show about 120,000 clones, 88% seen once. Specimen: peripheral blood, collected on day 0 of MenACWY control vaccination. Receptors were obtained from an adult in good health.

The V gene is TRBV6-5, the J gene TRBJ2-1; D is undetermined. V was clipped by 9 bases and J by 9 bases, with 15 bases between them. The CDR3 spans 12 residues. Looked up from germline, CDR1 is MNHEY and CDR2 is SVGAGI. This chain's CDR3 is CASGSKPVEQFF. CDR3 sequence (DNA): TGTGCCAGTGGTTCGAAGCCCGTTGAGCAGTTCTTC.

This chain uses TRBV6-5 with TRBJ1-2, with 8 bases identical to TRBD1. Per the germline V gene, CDR1 is MNHEY and CDR2 is SVGAGI. V lost 6 bases and J lost 4; bases outside the gene matches: 4. The CDR3 totals 13 residues. This CDR3 reads CASSPGQAYGYTF. The CDR3 DNA reads TGTGCCAGCAGCCCGGGACAGGCCTATGGCTACACCTTC.

The V gene is TRBV5-4, the J gene TRBJ1-2, with 7 nucleotides matching TRBD1. The V and J ends lost 0 bases and 2 bases, in that order; junction bases with no gene match: 7. This CDR3 contains 16 residues. Germline V gives CDR1 SGHNT, CDR2 YYREEE (reference sequence). The DNA of the CDR3 is TGTGCCAGCAGCTTGGACAGGGGAGAAATAAACTATGGCTACACCTTC. Translated: CASSLDRGEINYGYTF. Looking up the rest from reference TRBV5-4 and TRBJ1-2 gives the full variable domain: ETGVTQSPTHLIKTRGQQVTLRCSSQSGHNTVSWYQQALGQGPQFIFQYYREEENGRGNFPPRFSGLQFPNYSSELNVNALELDDSALYLCASSLDRGEINYGYTFGSGTRLTVV.

The gene calls are TRBV28 and TRBJ2-7; no clear D. The CDR3 runs 13 residues. V lost 4 bases and J lost 6, with 13 bases in between. The germline CDR1 and CDR2 sequences are MDHEN and SYDVKM. CDR3 sequence reads: CASSSGLRLEQYF. The CDR3 DNA follows: TGTGCCAGCAGTTCGGGCCTCAGGCTCGAGCAGTACTTC.

The chain couples TRBV2 to TRBJ1-5; D is perhaps TRBD1 (6 bases). The CDR3 is 16 residues long. Trimming took 1 base from V and 7 from J, leaving 17 bases between them. CDR1 is SNHLY and CDR2 is FYNNEI in the germline V gene. The CDR3 protein is CASSEVEDSPWQPQHF. The CDR3 DNA is TGTGCCAGCAGTGAAGTAGAGGACAGTCCGTGGCAGCCCCAGCATTTT.